The 6 T cell receptor beta chains reported below all come from one sample, sequenced in a study of blood T cell repertoires in COVID-19. Here immunoSEQ multiplex PCR was the method, and the copy in TCRdb shows in-frame clones only, minus some. The sample has about 110,000 clones, over 70% seen once; the top ten hold about 1.6%. The material sequenced was peripheral blood. The source of these receptors is a man in his fifties with acute or convalescent COVID-19.

The chain recombines TRBV5-4 with TRBJ1-5; 9 nucleotides align to TRBD1. The germline gives CDR1 SGHNT, CDR2 YYREEE (reference sequence). The CDR3 covers 16 residues. With V trimmed by 3 bases and J by 3 bases, 7 bases remained unmatched. The chain's CDR3 is CASSYTGTGSNQPQHF. DNA for the CDR3: TGTGCCAGCAGCTATACCGGGACAGGGTCCAATCAGCCCCAGCATTTT.

The chain joins TRBV28 to TRBJ1-4; 8 bases are shared with TRBD1. Trimming at V came to 6 bases and at J to 7 bases, leaving 4 bases not matched to a gene. The CDR3 loop spans 13 amino acids. CDR1 and CDR2 from the germline V gene are MDHEN and SYDVKM. CDR3 region: CASSRGRSEKLFF. CDR3 nucleotide sequence: TGTGCCAGCAGCAGGGGGCGGAGTGAAAAACTGTTTTTT.

This chain uses TRBV5-5 with TRBJ1-4, with D hard to call. Trimming stripped 1 base from V and 1 base from J, with 14 bases between. The germline gives CDR1 SGHKS, CDR2 YYEKEE (reference sequence). The length of the CDR3 is 17 residues. As DNA, the CDR3 is TGTGCCAGCAGCTTGCTAGCACTATCGGGAACTAATGAAAAACTGTTTTTT. Translating it yields CASSLLALSGTNEKLFF.

V usage is TRBV14 and J usage is TRBJ2-7; D may be TRBD2 (5 bases). Germline CDR1 and CDR2: SGHDN and FVKESK. This CDR3 is built from 14 residues. Between the trimmed V and J ends, which lost 3 bases and 6 bases, there was a span of 15 bases. CDR3 nucleotide sequence: TGTGCCAGCAGCCACCGGGTATCTCTAGCCGAGCAGTACTTC. Its protein is CASSHRVSLAEQYF.

Points on this clone: At the DNA level, this CDR3 is encoded by other sequences in the same sample as well. The V and J genes are TRBV28 and TRBJ1-3, with D possibly being TRBD1 (6 bases). Trimming took off 7 bases at V and 4 bases at J, with 14 bases between the two ends. Germline V gene lookup returns CDR1 MDHEN and CDR2 SYDVKM. This CDR3 region has 14 residues. CDR3 protein: CASTPTGSGNTIYF. CDR3 DNA sequence: TGTGCCAGCACCCCGACAGGTTCCGGAAACACCATATATTTT.

V and J are TRBV6-5 and TRBJ2-2; 7 positions agree with TRBD2. Losses at the gene ends were 5 bases for V and 5 bases for J; bases not matched to a gene: 8. The germline CDR1 and CDR2 sequences are MNHEY and SVGAGI. This CDR3 contains 15 residues. As DNA, the CDR3 is TGTGCCAGCAGTCCCTTGGCGGGGGTGACCGGGGAGCTGTTTTTT. It translates to CASSPLAGVTGELFF.